This TCR beta chain was sequenced for a study of T cells after somatic rescue of genetic block (dated by TCRdb to 2020 to 2021). Concerning the study at large: What the study looked at was long-term robustness, specifically in a T-cell system that came about through somatic rescue of a genetic block in T-cell development.

In the germline V gene, CDR1 corresponds to MGHDK and CDR2 to SYGVNS. The CDR3 measures 14 amino acids from cysteine to phenylalanine. The kept DNA is CDR3 alone, 42 bases in frame from the first base. V loses 8 bases of germline sequence and J loses 3 bases, and the interval between the two ends is 17 bases. Receptor amplification or capture employed the immunoSEQ multiplex PCR assay. Imported from immuneACCESS, the table was reduced by TCRdb to in-frame sequences with V and J called. These copies leave out some clones; in studies compared against another copy, an unresolved V gene accounts for under half, and the cause of the remainder is not known. The sample table shows over 14,000 clones, and roughly 71% are seen once. The ten largest clones capture more than 25% of the sample. Comment on this clone: What antigen it recognizes has not been identified. No clone much larger than this one lies a single base away; base qualities are absent.

Recombination linked TRBV25-1 to TRBJ2-7, and the D gene may be TRBD2, 7 bases matching. Sample: peripheral blood mononuclear cells (PBMCs). The source of this sequence is a man younger than 35. For the CDR3, the sequence is CASVPQGRGYEQYF. In nucleotide form, the sequence is TGTGCCAGCGTACCTCAGGGGAGGGGCTACGAGCAGTACTTC.